The entry below describes one T cell receptor (beta chain). The sample comes from a study of blood T cell repertoires in COVID-19. Study background: The study drew acute and convalescent COVID-19 samples from the United States, Italy and Spain.

This table comes from immunoSEQ multiplex PCR, and its TCRdb copy is limited to in-frame clones, with some not included. The table includes 150,000 to 200,000 clones, more than 75% detected once. The germline V gene has CDR1 LGHDT and CDR2 YNNKEL (reference sequence). The CDR3 is 16 amino acids. V gave up 4 bases and J gave up 8 bases; unmatched junction bases: 9. Specimen: peripheral blood. This clonotype was obtained from a man between 35 and 55 years old with active or convalescent COVID-19. V is TRBV3-1 (or the pseudogene TRBV3-2) and J is TRBJ2-1, with 12 bases fitting TRBD2. CDR3 bases: TGTGCCAGCAGCCGACGAACTAGCGGGAGGCCCGATGAGCAGTTCTTC. Translation gives CASSRRTSGRPDEQFF.